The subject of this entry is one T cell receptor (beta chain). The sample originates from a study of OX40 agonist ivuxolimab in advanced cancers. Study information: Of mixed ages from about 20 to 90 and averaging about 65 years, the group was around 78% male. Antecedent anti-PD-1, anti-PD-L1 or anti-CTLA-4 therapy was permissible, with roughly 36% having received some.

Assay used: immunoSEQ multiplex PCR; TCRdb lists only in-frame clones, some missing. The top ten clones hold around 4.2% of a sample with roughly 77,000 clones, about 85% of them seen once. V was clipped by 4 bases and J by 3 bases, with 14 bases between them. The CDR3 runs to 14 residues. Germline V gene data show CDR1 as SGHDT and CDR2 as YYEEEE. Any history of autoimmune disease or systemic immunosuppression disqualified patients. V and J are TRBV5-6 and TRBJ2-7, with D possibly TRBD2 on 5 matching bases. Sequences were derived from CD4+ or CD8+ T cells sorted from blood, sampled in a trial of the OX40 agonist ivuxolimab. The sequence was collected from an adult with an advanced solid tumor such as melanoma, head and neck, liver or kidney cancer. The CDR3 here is CASSGEEGVYEQYF. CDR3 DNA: TGTGCCAGCAGCGGGGAAGAGGGTGTCTACGAGCAGTACTTC.